A selection of T cell receptor beta chains follows, all from one sample in a study of blood T cells in healthy people across ages. TCRdb re-called the 5' RACE reads through MiXCR, storing one row per CDR3 protein. The sample lists 450,000 to 600,000 distinct CDR3 sequences; about 27% were seen once. These data also featured in a second study, about T cells of mothers and their children.

The sequenced material came from blood. These TCRs come from a boy younger than 10 in good health. CDR3s include the opening cysteine and the closing phenylalanine or tryptophan. D genes are given only for firm matches. Size values are once, few and many counts, or a class for expanded clones, and some rows have none.

v_call	d_call	clone_size	j_call	cdr3_aa	cdr3_nt
TRBV30	-	-	TRBJ2-1	CAWSALGTGNEQFF	TGTGCCTGGAGTGCACTAGGTACCGGCAATGAGCAGTTCTTC
TRBV2	-	few	TRBJ2-3	CAELRDTQYF	TGTGCCGAGTTGAGAGATACGCAGTATTTT
TRBV2	-	few	TRBJ1-2	CASKEGVTLRYGYTF	TGTGCCAGCAAAGAGGGGGTCACTCTCCGCTATGGCTACACCTTC
TRBV3-1	TRBD2	-	TRBJ2-3	CASSQVRLAGTDTQYF	TGTGCCAGCAGCCAAGTTAGACTAGCAGGCACAGATACGCAGTATTTT
TRBV20-1	-	-	TRBJ1-5	CSARMAYSNQPQHF	TGCAGTGCTAGGATGGCCTATAGCAATCAGCCCCAGCATTTT
TRBV6-5	-	-	TRBJ2-3	CASSPRLVGTDTQYF	TGTGCCAGCAGCCCCAGACTAGTAGGCACAGATACGCAGTATTTT
TRBV20-1	TRBD2	-	TRBJ2-5	CSAGGVRPSGGQETQYF	TGCAGTGCGGGCGGGGTCCGGCCTAGCGGGGGACAAGAGACCCAGTACTTC
TRBV20-1	-	-	TRBJ2-3	CSARNLSTDTQYF	TGCAGTGCTAGAAACCTTAGCACAGATACGCAGTATTTT
TRBV7-9	TRBD1	-	TRBJ2-7	CASRGTDMAYEQYF	TGTGCCAGCAGAGGGACAGACATGGCCTACGAGCAGTACTTC
TRBV11-2	TRBD2	few	TRBJ2-3	CASSLDGIAGGTDTQYF	TGTGCCAGCAGCTTAGATGGGATAGCGGGAGGCACGGATACGCAGTATTTT
TRBV24-1	-	-	TRBJ1-2	CATSDLKGYTF	TGTGCCACCAGTGATTTAAAAGGCTACACCTTC
TRBV12-5	TRBD2	-	TRBJ2-2	CASGMTSLNTGELFF	TGTGCTAGTGGAATGACTAGCTTGAACACCGGGGAGCTGTTTTTT
TRBV2	-	many	TRBJ1-2	CASSRTEPLNYGYTF	TGTGCCAGCTCCAGGACAGAACCTCTTAACTATGGCTACACCTTC
TRBV5-1	TRBD2	many	TRBJ2-5	CASSLAPSGQETQYF	TGCGCCAGCAGCTTGGCACCTAGCGGGCAAGAGACCCAGTACTTC
TRBV7-9	TRBD1	-	TRBJ2-5	CASSPTGVIETQYF	TGTGCCAGCAGCCCCACAGGGGTAATTGAGACCCAGTACTTC
TRBV12-3/TRBV12-4	TRBD2	-	TRBJ2-3	CASSHLMGTSGSGTDTQYF	TGTGCCAGCAGCCACCTGATGGGGACTAGCGGGAGTGGAACAGATACGCAGTATTTT
TRBV2	TRBD1	-	TRBJ1-5	CASRVDRGHQPQHF	TGTGCCAGCAGGGTAGACAGGGGACATCAGCCCCAGCATTTT
TRBV9	-	once	TRBJ2-7	CASSPNRVSSYEQYF	TGTGCCAGCAGCCCAAACAGGGTAAGCTCCTACGAGCAGTACTTC
TRBV20-1	-	-	TRBJ1-1	CSARPGRSWTEAFF	TGCAGTGCTAGACCGGGACGGAGCTGGACTGAAGCTTTCTTT
TRBV7-6	TRBD1	-	TRBJ2-7	CASSLAGGTGYEQYF	TGTGCCAGCAGCTTAGCAGGGGGCACCGGCTACGAGCAGTACTTC
TRBV6-1	-	few	TRBJ1-3	CASSLTGIGNTIYF	TGTGCCAGCAGCCTAACAGGGATTGGAAACACCATATATTTT
TRBV12-3/TRBV12-4	-	-	TRBJ1-1	CASSFQGNVGTEAFF	TGTGCCAGCAGTTTTCAGGGTAATGTGGGCACTGAAGCTTTCTTT
TRBV6-6	-	once	TRBJ1-4	CASSYSDGLKGEKLFF	TGTGCCAGCAGTTACTCGGATGGATTAAAAGGTGAAAAACTGTTTTTT
TRBV11-2	-	few	TRBJ1-1	CASSWDGVSPEAFF	TGTGCCAGCAGCTGGGACGGGGTCTCCCCTGAAGCTTTCTTT
TRBV25-1	-	few	TRBJ2-5	CASSEFGHQETQYF	TGTGCCAGCAGTGAATTTGGGCACCAAGAGACCCAGTACTTC
TRBV20-1	-	-	TRBJ1-1	CSAREDSYTEAFF	TGCAGTGCTAGAGAAGACTCTTACACTGAAGCTTTCTTT
TRBV6-2/TRBV6-3	-	-	TRBJ2-5	CASNSGLLTGETQYF	TGTGCCAGCAATTCGGGACTGTTAACGGGCGAGACCCAGTACTTC
TRBV28	-	once	TRBJ2-7	CASTRDLRTYEQYF	TGTGCCAGCACCCGGGACCTGAGGACCTACGAGCAGTACTTC
TRBV30	TRBD2	few	TRBJ2-7	CAWSVGGAEQYF	TGTGCCTGGAGTGTGGGAGGGGCCGAGCAGTACTTC
TRBV7-9	TRBD1	many	TRBJ2-7	CASSLPGQGYEQYF	TGTGCCAGCAGCCTTCCGGGACAGGGCTACGAGCAGTACTTC
TRBV2	-	many	TRBJ2-6	CASRPTYLSAGANVLTF	TGTGCCAGCAGGCCTACTTACCTTTCAGCTGGGGCCAACGTCCTGACTTTC
TRBV20-1	TRBD2	few	TRBJ2-5	CSAMTSGIVGLQAETQYF	TGCAGTGCTATGACTAGCGGGATTGTTGGACTACAAGCAGAGACCCAGTACTTC
TRBV6-5	TRBD2	-	TRBJ2-1	CASSYSGLAGPNEQFF	TGTGCCAGCAGTTACTCGGGACTAGCGGGTCCTAATGAGCAGTTCTTC
TRBV12-5	TRBD1	few	TRBJ1-1	CASGLGTGGFDEAFF	TGTGCTAGTGGTTTGGGAACAGGGGGCTTCGATGAAGCTTTCTTT
TRBV20-1	TRBD2	-	TRBJ2-3	CSARGTSGTYTQYF	TGCAGTGCTAGAGGGACTAGCGGGACTTATACGCAGTATTTT
TRBV29-1	TRBD1	-	TRBJ1-1	CSVEGQGDEAFF	TGCAGCGTTGAAGGACAGGGGGATGAAGCTTTCTTT
TRBV6-4	-	few	TRBJ1-2	CASSAIPGLYGYTF	TGTGCCAGCAGTGCCATCCCGGGCCTCTATGGCTACACCTTC
TRBV6-5	-	few	TRBJ1-5	CASSYFESNQPQHF	TGTGCCAGCAGTTATTTTGAGAGCAATCAGCCCCAGCATTTT
TRBV4-1	-	-	TRBJ2-7	CASSQEEGSSYEQYF	TGCGCCAGCAGCCAAGAGGAAGGGAGCTCCTACGAGCAGTACTTC
TRBV20-1	-	few	TRBJ2-3	CSASLADTQYF	TGCAGTGCTAGTCTTGCAGATACGCAGTATTTT
TRBV7-9	TRBD1	-	TRBJ1-2	CASSSSGQGNGYTF	TGTGCCAGCAGCTCTTCGGGACAGGGGAATGGCTACACCTTC
TRBV14	-	-	TRBJ1-2	CASSSYRENGYTF	TGTGCCAGCAGCTCTTACAGGGAAAATGGCTACACCTTC
TRBV7-2	TRBD1	-	TRBJ2-1	CASSSPSGQVAEQFF	TGTGCCAGCAGCTCCCCCTCGGGACAGGTGGCTGAGCAGTTCTTC
TRBV7-2	TRBD2	few	TRBJ2-4	CASSPGGTSSVERWAKNIQYF	TGTGCCAGCAGCCCGGGAGGGACATCTAGCGTGGAAAGGTGGGCCAAAAACATTCAGTACTTC
TRBV6-1	-	few	TRBJ2-3	CASIGGTQYF	TGTGCCAGCATAGGAGGTACGCAGTATTTT
TRBV7-9	-	-	TRBJ2-2	CASSPSSGELFF	TGTGCCAGCAGCCCTTCAAGCGGGGAGCTGTTTTTT
TRBV12-3/TRBV12-4	-	-	TRBJ1-2	CASRPDGGGYTF	TGTGCCAGCAGGCCCGACGGGGGTGGCTACACCTTC
TRBV5-1	-	few	TRBJ1-1	CASSLEWSFSHYTEAFF	TGCGCCAGCAGCTTGGAATGGTCCTTCAGCCATTACACTGAAGCTTTCTTT